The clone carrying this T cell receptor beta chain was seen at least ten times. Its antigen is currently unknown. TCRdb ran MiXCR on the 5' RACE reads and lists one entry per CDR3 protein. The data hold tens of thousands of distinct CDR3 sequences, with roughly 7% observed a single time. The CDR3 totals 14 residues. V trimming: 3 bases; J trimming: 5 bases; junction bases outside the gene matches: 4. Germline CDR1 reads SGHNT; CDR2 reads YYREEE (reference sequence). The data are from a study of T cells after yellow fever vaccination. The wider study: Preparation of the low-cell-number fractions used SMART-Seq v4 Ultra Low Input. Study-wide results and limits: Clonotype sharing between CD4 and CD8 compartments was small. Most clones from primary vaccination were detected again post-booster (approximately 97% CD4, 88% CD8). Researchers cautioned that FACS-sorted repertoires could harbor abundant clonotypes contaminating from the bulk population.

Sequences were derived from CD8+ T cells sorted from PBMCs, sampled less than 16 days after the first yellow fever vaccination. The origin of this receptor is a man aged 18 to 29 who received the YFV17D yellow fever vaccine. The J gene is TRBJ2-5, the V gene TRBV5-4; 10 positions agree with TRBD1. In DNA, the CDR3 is TGTGCCAGCAGCTCCCGACAGGGGGCTGAGACCCAGTACTTC. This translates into CASSSRQGAETQYF.